These T cell receptor beta chains were read from a single sample in a study of blood T cell repertoires in COVID-19. Repertoires were generated with immunoSEQ multiplex PCR, while TCRdb's copy carries only in-frame clones and drops some. The sample yields over 90,000 clones, about 92% seen once. The sample taken for sequencing was peripheral blood. Every receptor here comes from a woman aged 80 or older in a cohort sampled during active COVID-19. Each CDR3 is given with its conserved first and last residue. Each record gives: D gene, V gene, J gene, CDR3 protein. A D gene is named only where the DNA matches it firmly.

NA	TRBV6-5	TRBJ1-4	CASLRTDHEKLFF
NA	TRBV10-3	TRBJ1-1	CAISEANTGSTEAFF
NA	TRBV7-3	TRBJ1-1	CASSLIPGQRDTEAFF
TRBD1	TRBV27	TRBJ1-5	CASSPLPGGQGGNQPQHF
TRBD1	TRBV5-1	TRBJ1-3	CASSQTGVGNTIYF
NA	TRBV6-5	TRBJ2-7	CASSYSSASYEQYF
NA	TRBV29-1	TRBJ1-2	CSVEGGGSYGYTF
NA	TRBV5-1	TRBJ2-3	CASSLARDTDTQYF
NA	TRBV5-4	TRBJ2-2	CASSLSSTGELFF
NA	TRBV5-1	TRBJ1-1	CASSLRGVLMNTEAFF
TRBD2	TRBV2	TRBJ2-5	CASRTSGGLQTQYF
TRBD2	TRBV23-1	TRBJ2-2	CASSQAGVTGELFF
TRBD1	TRBV20-1	TRBJ1-4	CSAGQGEKLFF
TRBD2	TRBV24-1	TRBJ2-7	CATSDGGLAGSSSYEQYF
TRBD1	TRBV7-9	TRBJ1-2	CASSSSDRGPLGYTF
NA	TRBV5-4	TRBJ1-6	CASSSQTDQESPLHF
NA	TRBV5-1	TRBJ2-2	CASNSGDTGELFF
TRBD2	TRBV29-1	TRBJ2-1	CSVAAGGHNEQFF
NA	TRBV14	TRBJ1-2	CASSQGALDYGYTF
TRBD1	TRBV11-2	TRBJ1-5	CASSPGTDQPQHF
NA	TRBV19	TRBJ2-1	CASSISGTSLRKEQFF
TRBD2	TRBV6-6	TRBJ2-1	CASSRPTGTGGLAGAVNEQFF
TRBD2	TRBV4-1	TRBJ2-1	CASSQEGGSRISYNEQFF
TRBD2	TRBV29-1	TRBJ2-1	CSVTSGGYNEQFF
NA	TRBV5-1	TRBJ1-2	CASSSQGSGYTF
NA	TRBV5-1	TRBJ1-4	CASSLSPPGEKLFF
TRBD1	TRBV2	TRBJ1-6	CASTGQPNSPLHF
NA	TRBV6-2/TRBV6-3	TRBJ1-1	CASSYGAGSEAFF
NA	TRBV19	TRBJ1-1	CASKEGGRTEAFF
TRBD1	TRBV7-9	TRBJ1-1	CATGQDNTEAFF
NA	TRBV19	TRBJ2-1	CASSNLIWARTDRNEQFF
NA	TRBV3-1/TRBV3-2	TRBJ1-4	CASSVRQKNEKLFF
NA	TRBV5-1	TRBJ2-1	CASSLNSGKQFF
TRBD2	TRBV27	TRBJ2-7	CASSLSYGLAGIGEQYF
NA	TRBV30	TRBJ1-6	CAWSLQGNSPLHF
NA	TRBV18	TRBJ1-4	CASSPRGGDEKLFF
TRBD2	TRBV3-1/TRBV3-2	TRBJ2-5	CASSPPGGGETQYF
NA	TRBV3-1/TRBV3-2	TRBJ1-4	CASSQGRTRDEKLFF
TRBD2	TRBV9	TRBJ2-2	CASSVGLAGVPTGELFF
NA	TRBV10-3	TRBJ2-2	CAISVSTGNTGELFF
TRBD2	TRBV12-3/TRBV12-4	TRBJ2-1	CASEPLRGGEQFF
NA	TRBV7-9	TRBJ2-1	CASSLPTGSYNEQFF
NA	TRBV15	TRBJ1-5	CATSRDQGYNQPQHF
TRBD2	TRBV28	TRBJ2-3	CASSLSGTSGTDTQYF
NA	TRBV19	TRBJ1-5	CASSIGALLNQPQHF
NA	TRBV11-3	TRBJ2-7	CASSLDPGLSDEQYF
TRBD1	TRBV5-1	TRBJ1-2	CASSEGTGGPYGYTF
NA	TRBV6-1	TRBJ1-5	CASSDRGDQPQHF
NA	TRBV10-3	TRBJ1-5	CAIAQGTGSNQPQHF
NA	TRBV28	TRBJ2-3	CASSSPSGTDTQYF
NA	TRBV2	TRBJ1-6	CASNLQAYNSPLHF